This TCR beta chain was observed in a study of blood T cell repertoires in COVID-19. Looking at the study overall: COVID-19 samples from acute and convalescent phases originated in the United States, Italy and Spain.

The CDR3 runs 15 residues. The assay was immunoSEQ multiplex PCR, and TCRdb's table has in-frame clones only and misses some. The sample carries approximately 24,000 clones, 80% to 90% recorded once. The receptor was derived from a human donor with active COVID-19. The donor label of this sample is uncertain. The genes are TRBV21-1 and TRBJ2-7; no DNA check was done on the table's D call, TRBD2. TRBV21-1 is recorded as a pseudogene. Sequences were obtained from peripheral blood. This CDR3 reads CASSNSGNRVYEQYF. The CDR3 DNA reads as TGTGCCAGCAGCAATAGCGGGAATCGTGTCTACGAGCAGTACTTC.